These 31 T cell receptor beta chains were all obtained from the same sample, sequenced in a study of T cells in localized non-small cell lung cancer. Sequencing used immunoSEQ multiplex PCR; TCRdb keeps in-frame clones, though not all of them. The table lists roughly 35,000 clones, roughly 90% of them singletons. The specimen comprised peripheral blood, sampled before any cancer treatment. The receptors shown here come from a woman aged 35 to 70 with stage I lung adenocarcinoma.

The chain joins TRBV27 to TRBJ1-5; D might be TRBD1 (5 bases). This CDR3 contains 16 residues. Trimming took off 2 bases at V and 5 bases at J, with 16 bases between the two ends. CDR1 and CDR2 from the germline V gene are MNHEY and SMNVEV (reference sequence). The CDR3 sequence is CASSLASRGTHQPQHF. The DNA of the CDR3 is TGTGCCAGCAGTTTAGCCTCCCGCGGGACCCATCAGCCCCAGCATTTT.

The chain is built from TRBV19 and TRBJ1-1; the match to TRBD1 covers 7 bases. The CDR3 sequence is 14 residues long. Germline values: CDR1 LNHDA, CDR2 SQIVND (reference sequence). With V trimmed by 5 bases and J by 6 bases, 9 bases remained unmatched. The CDR3 DNA is TGTGCCAGTAGTGTCCTACAGGGGTCGGCTGAAGCTTTCTTT. It specifies CASSVLQGSAEAFF.

This clone was observed once. The V gene is TRBV15, the J gene TRBJ2-3, with D hard to call. Germline loops: CDR1 LNHNV, CDR2 YYDKDF (reference sequence). V was shortened by 0 bases and J by 5 bases, with 9 bases between the two germline ends. The CDR3 spans 14 residues. CDR3 sequence: CATSRDDHRDTQYF. The CDR3 nucleotides are TGTGCCACCAGCAGAGACGACCACAGAGATACGCAGTATTTT.

This clone appeared once. The genes are TRBV27 and TRBJ2-1; TRBD2 matches 14 bases. The V gene's germline CDR1 is MNHEY and CDR2 SMNVEV (reference sequence). V lost 1 base, J lost 1 base, and 18 bases stayed unmatched. This CDR3 has 23 amino acids. The CDR3 sequence is CASSLFAIFSTSGGAISYNEQFF. CDR3 DNA sequence: TGTGCCAGCAGTTTATTCGCCATCTTTTCGACTAGCGGGGGGGCGATATCCTACAATGAGCAGTTCTTC.

This chain uses TRBV10-3 with TRBJ1-2; D not certain. V was pared by 3 bases and J by 7 bases, with 15 bases between. Germline loops: CDR1 ENHRY, CDR2 SYGVKD. This CDR3 has 14 amino acids. The CDR3 DNA is TGTGCCATCAGTGAAGAATTCCGGGAGGCTGGCTACACCTTC. This gives the protein CAISEEFREAGYTF.

This clone was seen only once. V usage is TRBV7-9 and J usage is TRBJ2-7; D is undetermined. Germline assignment: CDR1 SEHNR and CDR2 FQNEAQ (reference sequence). This CDR3 is built from 15 residues. V was cut by 5 bases and J by 0 bases, with 14 bases left in between. CDR3 coding DNA: TGTGCCAGCAGCCCGGGTGGGGTCTACTCCTACGAGCAGTACTTC. Its translation is CASSPGGVYSYEQYF.

About this clone itself: Because the CDR3 is missing its conserved closing phenylalanine or tryptophan, this is likely a read error. The CDR3 nucleotides read TGTGCCAGCTCCATTAGCAAGGATACGAGCAATCAGCCCCAGCATCTT. Translating gives CASSISKDTSNQPQHL. This chain links TRBV18 with TRBJ1-5; D is ambiguous. The CDR3 is made up of 16 amino acids. CDR1 and CDR2 from the germline V gene are KGHSH and LQKENI. Between the trimmed V and J ends, which lost 6 bases and 1 base, there was a span of 16 bases.

This rearrangement joins TRBV4-3 to TRBJ2-7; no reliable D call. With 1 base removed from V and 0 bases from J, the gap between germline ends came to 10 bases. This CDR3 has 15 residues. Per germline, CDR1 LGHNA and CDR2 YSLEER. The CDR3 sequence: CASSQALSLSYEQYF. The CDR3 DNA reads as TGCGCCAGCAGCCAAGCACTATCCCTCTCCTACGAGCAGTACTTC.

The chain couples TRBV29-1 to TRBJ2-7, with TRBD1 identical over 9 bases. J was trimmed by 4 bases and V by 7 bases; bases with no gene match: 8. Germline CDR1 SQVTM, CDR2 ANQGSEA. This CDR3 has 13 residues. CDR3 protein: CSATRGTGYEQYF. The CDR3, as DNA: TGCAGCGCTACCCGGGGGACAGGGTACGAGCAGTACTTC.

The chain has TRBV20-1 and TRBJ1-2, with D perhaps TRBD1 (5 bases). The germline V gene has CDR1 DFQATT and CDR2 SNEGSKA (reference sequence). The CDR3 runs to 11 residues. V was shortened by 4 bases and J by 12 bases, with 15 bases between the two germline ends. The CDR3 protein is CSATGRGVDTF. The DNA of the CDR3 is TGCAGTGCTACGGGACGAGGGGTTGACACCTTC.

This clone has just one count. The V call is TRBV11-1, the J call TRBJ2-5; D gene unclear. The CDR3 loop spans 15 amino acids. Trimming stripped 1 base from V and 5 bases from J, with 14 bases between. Germline V gene lookup returns CDR1 SGHAT and CDR2 FQDESV (reference sequence). The CDR3 DNA reads as TGTGCCAGCAGCTTAGACGGTCAGAGGTTGGAGACCCAGTACTTC. Its protein product is CASSLDGQRLETQYF.

The DNA of the CDR3 is TGTGCCAGTAGTACAGGCGGGGGCGTCACAGATACGCAGTATTTT. Translated: CASSTGGGVTDTQYF. The V gene is TRBV19, the J gene TRBJ2-3; the D gene is possibly TRBD2 (7 bases). Germline CDR1 LNHDA, CDR2 SQIVND (reference sequence). The CDR3 is 15 amino acids. V lost 4 bases to trimming and J lost 2 bases, with 13 bases between them.

The chain recombines TRBV4-3 with TRBJ2-7; D gene uncertain. The V gene's germline CDR1 is LGHNA and CDR2 YSLEER. Deletions cut 8 bases from V and 2 bases from J, with 16 bases between. The CDR3 runs to 14 residues. CDR3: CASWADPTTYEQYF. CDR3 in DNA: TGCGCCAGCTGGGCAGACCCTACCACCTACGAGCAGTACTTC.

The CDR3 bases are TGTGCCAGCAGCCAGGGACCGATGACTGAAGCTTTCTTT. Its translation is CASSQGPMTEAFF. This chain links TRBV7-8 with TRBJ1-1; possibly TRBD1 for D (5 bases). The CDR3 runs to 13 residues. The germline V gene has CDR1 SGHVS and CDR2 FQNEAQ. The V and J ends lost 5 bases and 5 bases respectively, with 12 bases between them.

This chain connects TRBV11-2 to TRBJ1-2; 8 bases match TRBD1. The V gene end was trimmed by 1 base and the J gene end by 3 bases; junction bases not matched to a gene: 7. The CDR3 has 16 amino acids. In germline, CDR1 is SGHAT, CDR2 FQNNGV. The CDR3 is CASSLVAGGDHYGYTF. The CDR3 bases are TGTGCCAGCAGCTTAGTGGCAGGGGGCGATCACTATGGCTACACCTTC.

This chain connects TRBV27 to TRBJ2-5; 9 bases line up with TRBD1. The length of the CDR3 is 16 residues. Germline lookup yields CDR1 MNHEY and CDR2 SMNVEV (reference sequence). Trimming at V came to 1 base and at J to 5 bases, leaving 8 bases not matched to a gene. The CDR3 region has the DNA TGTGCCAGCAGTTTATTCGGGACAGGGAAAGGGGAGACCCAGTACTTC. It yields the protein CASSLFGTGKGETQYF.

For this clone: At one of its ends the junction is not consistent with the germline gene, which may arise from a read error. The chain joins TRBV7-7 to TRBJ1-3, with D maybe TRBD1 (5 bases). The CDR3 runs 14 residues. The V gene's germline CDR1 is SSHAT and CDR2 FNYEAQ (reference sequence). The CDR3 coding sequence is TGTGCTAGCAGCTCAGGGACCTCTGGAAACACCATATATTTT. This encodes CASSSGTSGNTIYF.

In this sample, this clone turned up once. This chain connects TRBV7-2 to TRBJ1-4, with 9 bases identical to TRBD1. With 1 base clipped from V and 14 bases from J, the junction kept 11 bases outside the gene matches. This CDR3 comprises 15 residues. Germline assignment: CDR1 SGHTA and CDR2 FQGNSA. CDR3 region: CASSLGTGASAGLFF. The CDR3 region has the DNA TGTGCCAGCAGCTTAGGGACAGGGGCCTCCGCTGGCCTGTTTTTT.

This chain connects TRBV21-1 to TRBJ2-7; TRBD1, the table's D call, was not compared with the DNA. TRBV21-1 is termed a pseudogene. The CDR3 sequence is 15 residues long. This CDR3 reads CASSRNRGFSYEQYF. The CDR3 DNA reads as TGTGCCAGCAGCAGAAACAGGGGTTTCTCGTACGAGCAGTACTTC.

This chain joins TRBV19 and TRBJ2-3; D gene unclear. Germline V gene sequence: CDR1 LNHDA, CDR2 SQIVND (reference sequence). Trimming shortened V by 6 bases and J by 4 bases, and 11 bases separated the two germline ends. This CDR3 is built from 13 residues. The CDR3 reads CASSGTEPDTQYF. In DNA form, the CDR3 reads TGTGCCAGTAGCGGCACCGAGCCAGATACGCAGTATTTT.

This chain joins TRBV5-6 and TRBJ1-6, with D possibly being TRBD1 (5 bases). The length of the CDR3 is 14 residues. V was pared by 3 bases and J by 7 bases, with 11 bases between. Germline CDR1 and CDR2: SGHDT and YYEEEE. The CDR3 loop is CASSSGTENSPLHF. In DNA, the CDR3 is TGTGCCAGCAGCTCCGGGACCGAAAATTCACCCCTCCACTTT.

The J gene is TRBJ2-1, the V gene TRBV18; 12 bases fit TRBD2. Germline V gene data show CDR1 as KGHSH and CDR2 as LQKENI. The CDR3 is 16 residues long. V was clipped by 0 bases and J by 10 bases; unmatched bases: 7. The CDR3, as DNA: TGTGCCAGCTCACCACCGTCTAGCGGGGGGGCAGGAGAGCAGTTCTTC. It is translated as CASSPPSSGGAGEQFF. The full variable domain, in which reference TRBV18 and TRBJ2-1 provide the parts outside the CDR3, is NAGVMQNPRHLVRRRGQEARLRCSPMKGHSHVYWYRQLPEEGLKFMVYLQKENIIDESGMPKERFSAEFPKEGPSILRIQQVVRGDSAAYFCASSPPSSGGAGEQFFGPGTRLTVL.

V gene TRBV6-6 combines with J gene TRBJ2-3, with a possible D match to TRBD1 (6 bases). The CDR3 loop spans 14 amino acids. V was clipped by 6 bases and J by 2 bases, with 12 bases between them. The V gene's germline CDR1 is MNHNY and CDR2 SVGAGI (reference sequence). The CDR3 is CASSGRGDTDTQYF. The CDR3 coding sequence is TGTGCCAGCAGCGGCAGGGGAGACACAGATACGCAGTATTTT.

The genes are TRBV7-9 and TRBJ2-3; 9 bases are a match to TRBD1. The V and J ends lost 1 base and 0 bases, in that order; junction bases with no gene match: 11. Germline lookup yields CDR1 SEHNR and CDR2 FQNEAQ (reference sequence). The CDR3 extends over 19 amino acids. CDR3 amino acids: CASSLGPGTGKESTDTQYF. The DNA of the CDR3 is TGTGCCAGCAGCTTAGGTCCGGGGACAGGGAAGGAGAGCACAGATACGCAGTATTTT.

The chain uses TRBV10-3 and TRBJ2-2; 8 nucleotides line up with TRBD1. The CDR3 length is 19 residues. V lost 4 bases, J lost 0 bases, and 13 bases stayed unmatched. Germline loops: CDR1 ENHRY, CDR2 SYGVKD. The CDR3 region is CAISGGGTDRAANTGELFF. In DNA, the CDR3 is TGTGCCATCAGTGGGGGTGGAACGGACAGGGCCGCGAACACCGGGGAGCTGTTTTTT.

The V and J genes are TRBV7-2 and TRBJ1-6; D unresolved. V was cut by 5 bases and J by 9 bases, with 17 bases left in between. This CDR3 is 15 amino acids long. CDR1 SGHTA and CDR2 FQGNSA come from the germline V gene. The CDR3: CASSTAGGETSPLHF. Here the CDR3 DNA reads TGTGCCAGCAGCACGGCGGGCGGGGAGACTTCACCCCTCCACTTT.

V usage is TRBV6-1 and J usage is TRBJ2-2, with D perhaps TRBD1 (5 bases). This CDR3 spans 15 amino acids. Germline-derived CDR1 and CDR2 are MNHNS and SASEGT. Trimming took 3 bases from V and 4 from J, leaving 12 bases between them. The CDR3 spells CASSDRALVTGELFF. DNA of the CDR3: TGTGCCAGCAGTGACAGGGCTCTTGTCACCGGGGAGCTGTTTTTT.

This clone rates as medium-sized. The chain is built from TRBV7-3 and TRBJ1-1, with 7 bases aligning to TRBD1. Losses at the gene ends were 2 bases for V and 3 bases for J; bases not matched to a gene: 6. There are 15 residues in the CDR3. Germline V gene sequence: CDR1 SGHTA, CDR2 FQGTGA. CDR3 loop: CASSLLGGFDTEAFF. CDR3 coding DNA: TGTGCCAGCAGCTTACTAGGGGGCTTCGACACTGAAGCTTTCTTT.

A single count supports this clone. This sequence joins TRBV5-6 and TRBJ2-5; unclear D gene. Germline V gene lookup returns CDR1 SGHDT and CDR2 YYEEEE. This CDR3 has 16 amino acids. Trimming shortened V by 1 base and J by 5 bases, and 18 bases separated the two germline ends. CDR3 sequence (DNA): TGTGCCAGCAGCTTGTCTACCAGGCTGATGGGGGAGACCCAGTACTTC. As protein: CASSLSTRLMGETQYF.

The rearrangement links TRBV4-3 to TRBJ2-4, with 8 bases lining up with TRBD1. The CDR3 is 15 amino acids. Germline CDR1 is LGHNA and CDR2 is YSLEER. V shed 0 bases and J 4 bases; nucleotides not matched to a gene: 2. The CDR3 sequence: CASSQDRTGKNIQYF. Here the CDR3 DNA reads TGCGCCAGCAGCCAAGATAGGACAGGGAAAAACATTCAGTACTTC.

The rearrangement uses TRBV9 and TRBJ1-1, with D maybe TRBD1 (5 bases). Trimming took off 0 bases at V and 7 bases at J, with 13 bases between the two ends. Germline assignment: CDR1 SGDLS and CDR2 YYNGEE. CDR3 length equals 14 residues. This chain's CDR3 is CASSVVGGDGEAFF. The CDR3 DNA follows: TGTGCCAGCAGCGTAGTTGGTGGGGACGGTGAAGCTTTCTTT.